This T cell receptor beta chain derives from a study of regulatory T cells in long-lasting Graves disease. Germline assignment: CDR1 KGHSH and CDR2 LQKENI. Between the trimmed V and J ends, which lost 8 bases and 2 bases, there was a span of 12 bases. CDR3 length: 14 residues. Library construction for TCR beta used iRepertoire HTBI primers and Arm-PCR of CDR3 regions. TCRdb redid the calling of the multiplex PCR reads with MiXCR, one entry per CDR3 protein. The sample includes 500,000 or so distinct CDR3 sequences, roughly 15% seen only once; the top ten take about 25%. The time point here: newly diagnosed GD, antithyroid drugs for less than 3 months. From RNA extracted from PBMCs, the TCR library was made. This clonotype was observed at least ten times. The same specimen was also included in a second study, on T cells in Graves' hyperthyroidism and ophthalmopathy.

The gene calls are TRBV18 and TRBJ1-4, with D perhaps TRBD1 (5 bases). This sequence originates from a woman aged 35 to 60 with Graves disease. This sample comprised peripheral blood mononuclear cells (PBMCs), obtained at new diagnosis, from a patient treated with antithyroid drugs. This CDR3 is CASSPRQTNEKLFF. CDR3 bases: TGTGCCAGCAGCCCCCGACAGACTAATGAAAAACTGTTTTTT. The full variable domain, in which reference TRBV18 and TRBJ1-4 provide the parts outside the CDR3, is NAGVMQNPRHLVRRRGQEARLRCSPMKGHSHVYWYRQLPEEGLKFMVYLQKENIIDESGMPKERFSAEFPKEGPSILRIQQVVRGDSAAYFCASSPRQTNEKLFFGSGTQLSVL.